The source of this T cell receptor (beta chain) is a study of cytomegalovirus exposure and HLA in healthy donors. PCR primers comprised 60 Vbeta and 13 Jbeta primers. Assay: immunoSEQ multiplex PCR; the TCRdb copy retains only in-frame clones and omits some. Of some 140,000 clones in the sample, around 79% are singletons; the top ten hold 8.8%. From germline, CDR1 is SGDLS and CDR2 YYNGEE. Trimming left V 0 bases short and J 7 bases short, with 29 bases between. The CDR3 loop spans 20 amino acids. With regard to this clone: The antigen is undetermined.

Whole-study findings and limits: A list of 150 or so TCR beta chains associated with cytomegalovirus was given. Further analysis, carried out later, found HLA-associated TCR beta chains more clonally expanded than equally common other chains. Sequencing probably produced one cluster of sequence variants that were highly shared.

This chain links TRBV9 with TRBJ1-5; the D gene is possibly TRBD1 (6 bases). Input material: PBMCs. This sequence originates from a woman aged 50 to 60 in good health and CMV-seropositive. CDR3 in DNA: TGTGCCAGCAGCGTAGATAAGAGGGTCTTACAGGGCGCCGAGCACCAGCCCCAGCATTTT. It codes for CASSVDKRVLQGAEHQPQHF.